This T cell receptor beta chain appears in the sequencing data of a study of cytomegalovirus exposure and HLA in healthy donors. Germline CDR1 GTSNPN, CDR2 SVGIG (reference sequence). This CDR3 has 10 residues. The V gene lost 0 bases and the J gene lost 10 bases, with 4 bases spanning the gap. Both 60 Vbeta primers and 13 Jbeta primers went into the PCR. Some clones are missing from TCRdb's copy, which holds only in-frame ones; the method was immunoSEQ multiplex PCR. The profile shows some 110,000 clones, roughly two thirds of them singletons. The chain combines TRBV30 with TRBJ2-1; the D is unclear. This TCR was sampled from a woman in her thirties in good health and CMV-seronegative. The sequencing sample was made of PBMCs. The CDR3 reads CAWSVEEQFF. The CDR3 DNA is TGTGCCTGGAGTGTCGAGGAGCAGTTCTTC.